The clone carrying this T cell receptor (beta chain) was found many times. No antigen is known for it. Together with a sample-barcoded 5' primer, a J-beta primer mix was included in a second PCR lasting roughly 7 to 11 cycles. TCRdb independently ran MiXCR on the 5' RACE reads; one entry per CDR3 protein. The sample includes 500,000 to 600,000 distinct CDR3 sequences, roughly a quarter of them seen just once. This specimen belongs to a study of blood T cells in healthy people across ages. Findings and caveats of the study: Roughly linear declines in TCR beta diversity per million T cells occurred with age. Long-lived and aged donors differed, with more naive CD4+ cells and higher diversity in the long-lived.

Germline CDR1 is MNHEY and CDR2 is SVGEGT. This CDR3 comprises 13 residues. V lost 6 bases and J lost 3, with 12 bases in between. Input material: blood. The chain combines TRBV6-2 or TRBV6-3 with TRBJ2-7; D is perhaps TRBD1 (5 bases). The clonotype originates from a woman in her 70s in good health. CDR3: CASSRTGSYEQYF. Here the CDR3 DNA reads TGTGCCAGCAGCCGAACAGGAAGCTACGAGCAGTACTTC.